The rows below give T cell receptor beta chains drawn from one sample of a study of OX40 agonist ivuxolimab in advanced cancers. TCRdb's table, derived via immunoSEQ multiplex PCR, lists solely in-frame clones and lacks some. The table includes 60,000 to 65,000 clones, 75% to 95% detected once. The material sequenced was CD4+ or CD8+ T cells sorted from blood, taken in a trial of the OX40 agonist ivuxolimab. The origin of the receptors is an adult with an advanced solid tumor such as melanoma, head and neck, liver or kidney cancer. Each CDR3 is given with its conserved first and last residue. Fields, in order: J gene, clone size, V gene, CDR3 length, CDR3 protein. Expanded clones get a size class; other rows say once, few or many, or leave the size out.

TRBJ2-5 | - | TRBV4-3 | 14 | CASSQGAAGETQYF
TRBJ2-7 | - | TRBV10-3 | 12 | CAISEGAVAQYF
TRBJ1-4 | - | TRBV29-1 | 14 | CSVGTGTLNEKLFF
TRBJ2-5 | - | TRBV11-3 | 14 | CASSLVASEETQYF
TRBJ2-1 | once | TRBV5-4 | 14 | CASSLASGGNEQFF
TRBJ2-4 | once | TRBV27 | 15 | CASRSGPLAKNIQYF
TRBJ2-7 | - | TRBV6-5 | 15 | CASSSPSGRWYAQYF
TRBJ1-1 | few | TRBV29-1 | 13 | CSVEGRMNTEAFF
TRBJ1-2 | - | TRBV29-1 | 14 | CSVGTGQGAKGYTF
TRBJ1-2 | - | TRBV4-1 | 15 | CASSQELGTGSGYTF
TRBJ1-1 | - | TRBV18 | 14 | CASSPNRVGTEAFF
TRBJ1-1 | - | TRBV6-1 | 13 | CASRKAAGTEAFF
TRBJ2-2 | - | TRBV14 | 16 | CASSQDIRGVREELFF
TRBJ2-4 | - | TRBV7-9 | 16 | CASSLGGQGAKNIQYF
TRBJ1-1 | - | TRBV7-2 | 14 | CASSLARPNTEAFF
TRBJ2-7 | - | TRBV27 | 13 | CASSFQTGSEQYF
TRBJ1-6 | - | TRBV30 | 16 | CAEGPGGSSYNSPLHF
TRBJ1-5 | - | TRBV10-2 | 14 | CASRNGAEGQPQHF
TRBJ1-1 | - | TRBV10-3 | 15 | CAISESTGQVTEAFF
TRBJ2-2 | - | TRBV2 | 12 | CASSEDTGELFF
TRBJ1-1 | - | TRBV6-1 | 13 | CASSGQSNTEAFF
TRBJ1-4 | few | TRBV11-3 | 15 | CASSLGTASNEKLFF
TRBJ2-5 | - | TRBV2 | 15 | CASITDEGRQETQYF
TRBJ2-4 | - | TRBV4-3 | 19 | CASSQEVFSDNRAKNIQYF
TRBJ2-5 | - | TRBV19 | 16 | CASSLDRTSGQETQYF
TRBJ2-4 | - | TRBV5-5 | 19 | CASSPNYLRGLAGGALQYF
TRBJ2-1 | - | TRBV10-2 | 14 | CASSAGTSENEQFF
TRBJ1-6 | - | TRBV7-6 | 13 | CASSRDGGSPLHF